The 27 T cell receptor beta chains listed next were all sequenced from one sample in a study of blood T cell repertoires in COVID-19 (dated by TCRdb to between 2020 and 2021). Library prep was done by the immunoSEQ multiplex PCR assay. TCRdb provides this immuneACCESS table in a form limited to in-frame rearrangements. Some clones are lacking; in checked studies, under half of them reflect an unresolved V gene, and why the rest are absent is not known. The sample data list some 120,000 clones, and roughly four fifths of these were observed just once. Approximately 7.9% of the sample goes to the ten largest clones. The sample taken for sequencing was peripheral blood. The receptors stem from a human donor in a cohort sampled during active COVID-19.

The genes are TRBV6-5 and TRBJ2-1, with 8 bases matching TRBD1. V lost 10 bases and J lost 9; bases outside the gene matches: 8. The CDR3 extends over 12 amino acids. Germline CDR1 MNHEY, CDR2 SVGAGI. In DNA form, the CDR3 reads TGTGCCACTACCGATGGACAGGGTGAGCAGTTCTTC. Translation: CATTDGQGEQFF.

V and J are TRBV7-8 and TRBJ1-2; D remains unclear. With 2 bases removed from V and 2 bases from J, the gap between germline ends came to 6 bases. This CDR3 is built from 13 residues. CDR1 and CDR2 (germline): SGHVS, FQNEAQ. CDR3: CASSLLGNYGYTF. The CDR3 region has the DNA TGTGCCAGCAGCTTACTAGGAAACTATGGCTACACCTTC.

In this sample, this clone turned up a few times. This chain connects TRBV30 to TRBJ2-6, with a weak D call TRBD2 (6 bases). Trimming removed 3 bases at V and 0 bases at J, with 6 bases between. The CDR3 runs 14 residues. The germline V gene has CDR1 GTSNPN and CDR2 SVGIG (reference sequence). The CDR3 sequence is CAWSGGSGANVLTF. The CDR3 DNA follows: TGTGCCTGGAGCGGGGGCTCTGGGGCCAACGTCCTGACTTTC.

This sequence joins TRBV6-5 and TRBJ2-7; D is possibly TRBD1 (6 bases). Germline assignment: CDR1 MNHEY and CDR2 SVGAGI. CDR3 length equals 14 residues. Trimming left V 3 bases short and J 2 bases short, with 11 bases between. Here the CDR3 reads CASSYSGHPYEQYF. CDR3 DNA: TGTGCCAGCAGTTATTCGGGACACCCCTACGAGCAGTACTTC.

This chain joins TRBV27 and TRBJ2-7; 8 bases fit TRBD2. This CDR3 has 15 residues. V lost 7 bases, J lost 1 base, and 9 bases stayed unmatched. Looked up from germline, CDR1 is MNHEY and CDR2 is SMNVEV (reference sequence). The CDR3 reads CASKGLEKGSYEQYF. CDR3 sequence (DNA): TGTGCCAGCAAGGGACTAGAAAAAGGGTCCTACGAGCAGTACTTC.

The rearrangement links TRBV11-2 to TRBJ2-7; TRBD1 matches 10 bases. Germline CDR1 and CDR2: SGHAT and FQNNGV. The CDR3 extends over 15 amino acids. Trimming cost V 5 bases and J 4 bases; bases outside gene matches: 8. The CDR3 sequence is CASSARDRGYYEQYF. CDR3 sequence (DNA): TGTGCCAGCAGCGCGCGGGACAGGGGATATTACGAGCAGTACTTC.

The chain recombines TRBV6-4 with TRBJ2-1; 10 bases line up with TRBD2. The CDR3 runs 15 residues. Germline loops: CDR1 MRHNA, CDR2 SNTAGT. V lost 3 bases to trimming and J lost 1 base; unmatched junction nucleotides: 0. As DNA, the CDR3 is TGTGCCAGCAGTGAACTAGCGGGATCCTACAATGAGCAGTTCTTC. Its protein product is CASSELAGSYNEQFF.

In its sample, this clone was seen once. This chain links TRBV27 with TRBJ2-7; 9 positions agree with TRBD2. This CDR3 has 15 residues. Germline CDR1 and CDR2: MNHEY and SMNVEV (reference sequence). Trimming at V came to 7 bases and at J to 3 bases, leaving 10 bases not matched to a gene. The CDR3 coding sequence is TGTGCCAGCACGGCGGGAGGGGGCAAATTCTACGAGCAGTACTTC. This gives the protein CASTAGGGKFYEQYF.

The J gene is TRBJ1-3, the V gene TRBV19, with D tentatively TRBD1 (6 bases). The germline V and J ends were trimmed by 6 bases and 4 bases, with 13 bases remaining between them. CDR1 and CDR2 (germline): LNHDA, SQIVND (reference sequence). This CDR3 has 14 amino acids. CDR3 residues: CASSLQGAGNTIYF. CDR3 nucleotide sequence: TGTGCCAGTAGCCTACAGGGAGCCGGAAACACCATATATTTT.

The chain joins TRBV10-3 to TRBJ1-1; unclear D gene. This CDR3 has 15 residues. Trimming cost V 3 bases and J 2 bases, with 13 bases left between them. Germline-derived CDR1 and CDR2 are ENHRY and SYGVKD. The CDR3 loop reads CAISETGRRNTEAFF. CDR3 bases: TGTGCCATCAGTGAAACCGGGAGGAGAAACACTGAAGCTTTCTTT.

V gene TRBV5-6 combines with J gene TRBJ2-3, with D tentatively TRBD1 (5 bases). The CDR3 sequence is 14 residues long. V lost 0 bases to trimming and J lost 3 bases, with 8 bases between them. CDR1 SGHDT and CDR2 YYEEEE come from the germline V gene. CDR3 protein: CASSLGQTTDTQYF. The CDR3 region has the DNA TGTGCCAGCAGCTTGGGACAGACGACAGATACGCAGTATTTT.

This chain connects TRBV11-2 to TRBJ1-1; 9 bases line up with TRBD1. The CDR3 loop spans 16 amino acids. V shed 3 bases, J shed 3 bases, and the junction held 8 bases outside the gene matches. From germline, CDR1 is SGHAT and CDR2 FQNNGV. CDR3 protein: CASSFTGGSRDTEAFF. CDR3 DNA sequence: TGTGCCAGCAGCTTTACAGGGGGCTCAAGGGACACTGAAGCTTTCTTT.

The genes are TRBV2 and TRBJ1-3; possible D gene TRBD1, 6 bases. Trimming took 4 bases from V and 8 from J, leaving 18 bases between them. CDR1 is SNHLY and CDR2 is FYNNEI in the germline V gene. The CDR3 covers 15 residues. As DNA, the CDR3 is TGTGCCAGCAGTGCATTGGGACAAGGGTCGGACACCATATATTTT. This encodes CASSALGQGSDTIYF.

The V and J genes are TRBV6-6 and TRBJ2-7; D is possibly TRBD1 (6 bases). This CDR3 is 15 amino acids long. V was pared by 0 bases and J by 2 bases, with 11 bases between. Germline-derived CDR1 and CDR2 are MNHNY and SVGAGI (reference sequence). CDR3 amino acids: CASSYSGRDTYEQYF. The DNA of the CDR3 is TGTGCCAGCAGTTACTCGGGCAGGGACACCTACGAGCAGTACTTC.

V is TRBV19 and J is TRBJ2-7; no reliable D call. This CDR3 comprises 13 residues. The V end lost 1 base, the J end lost 6 bases, and 10 bases lay between the germline ends. The germline V gene encodes CDR1 LNHDA and CDR2 SQIVND (reference sequence). CDR3 sequence: CASSIVQSGEQYF. The CDR3 coding sequence is TGTGCCAGTAGTATAGTCCAATCAGGCGAGCAGTACTTC.

Here the CDR3 reads CASSFAGSPLHF. CDR3 nucleotide sequence: TGTGCCAGCAGTTTTGCGGGGTCACCCCTCCACTTT. V usage is TRBV28 and J usage is TRBJ1-6, with D uncertain. Germline loops: CDR1 MDHEN, CDR2 SYDVKM. CDR3 length: 12 amino acids. Between the trimmed V and J ends, which lost 3 bases and 10 bases, there was a span of 7 bases.

The chain employs TRBV7-3 and TRBJ1-1; D is possibly TRBD1 (6 bases). The V end was cut by 8 bases, the J end by 2 bases, with 12 bases between. CDR3 size: 13 residues. In germline, CDR1 is SGHTA, CDR2 FQGTGA. The CDR3 region has the DNA TGTGCCAGCGCCCAAGGGGGAAACACTGAAGCTTTCTTT. It translates to CASAQGGNTEAFF.

The chain recombines TRBV3-1 (or the pseudogene TRBV3-2) with TRBJ1-1, with 8 bases matching TRBD1. Trimming cost V 5 bases and J 5 bases; bases outside gene matches: 7. CDR3 length: 14 amino acids. Germline V CDR1 and CDR2: LGHDT, YNNKEL (reference sequence). In DNA form, the CDR3 reads TGTGCCAGCAGCAGTATTACAGGGGGTACTGAAGCTTTCTTT. It is translated as CASSSITGGTEAFF.

V is TRBV14 and J is TRBJ1-2, with 9 positions matching TRBD1. J lost 7 bases, V lost 3 bases, and 12 bases had no gene match. Germline CDR1 is SGHDN and CDR2 is FVKESK. CDR3 length equals 16 residues. In DNA form, the CDR3 reads TGTGCCAGCAGCCAGTTTAACAGGGGGCGCGTCTCTGGCTACACCTTC. Its translation is CASSQFNRGRVSGYTF.

The chain employs TRBV15 and TRBJ2-7; D may be TRBD1 (5 bases). The CDR3 has 14 residues. Trimming pared 0 bases from V and 2 bases from J, leaving 8 bases between. Germline lookup yields CDR1 LNHNV and CDR2 YYDKDF (reference sequence). The CDR3 is CATSREGETYEQYF. The CDR3, as DNA: TGTGCCACCAGCAGAGAAGGGGAAACCTACGAGCAGTACTTC.

This clone came up once. This rearrangement joins TRBV6-5 to TRBJ2-7; D remains unclear. Germline-derived CDR1 and CDR2 are MNHEY and SVGAGI. V shed 6 bases and J shed 4 bases, with 7 bases lying between them. This CDR3 is 11 amino acids long. In DNA, the CDR3 is TGTGCCAGCAGCACCGGGTACGAGCAGTACTTC. As protein: CASSTGYEQYF.

The chain employs TRBV3-1 (or the pseudogene TRBV3-2) and TRBJ1-2, with 9 bases identical to TRBD1. The germline gives CDR1 LGHDT, CDR2 YNNKEL (reference sequence). V shed 3 bases, J shed 3 bases, and the junction held 14 bases outside the gene matches. The CDR3 loop spans 18 amino acids. CDR3 DNA: TGTGCCAGCAGCCACCCCGGGGGGACAGGGATAAAAGACTATGGCTACACCTTC. As protein: CASSHPGGTGIKDYGYTF.

The V call is TRBV11-2, the J call TRBJ1-1; D is unresolved. CDR3 length equals 16 residues. Germline-derived CDR1 and CDR2 are SGHAT and FQNNGV. V dropped 5 bases and J dropped 1 base, with 17 bases sitting between them. CDR3 nucleotide sequence: TGTGCCAGCAGCCTTGCCAGGCCATCCGGGAACACTGAAGCTTTCTTT. This codes for CASSLARPSGNTEAFF.

The chain joins TRBV28 to TRBJ1-1; TRBD1 aligns across 11 bases. Per germline, CDR1 MDHEN and CDR2 SYDVKM. The V segment lost 3 bases and the J segment 1 base; nucleotides outside the gene matches: 7. The CDR3 loop spans 17 amino acids. CDR3 nucleotides: TGTGCCAGCAGTTTTAGGAGGGACAGGGGGAAGAACACTGAAGCTTTCTTT. Amino acids: CASSFRRDRGKNTEAFF.

This clone has only a few counts. This rearrangement joins TRBV10-1 to TRBJ2-7, with TRBD2 matching over 13 bases. Germline-derived CDR1 and CDR2 are WNHNN and SYGVQD (reference sequence). CDR3 size: 16 residues. V lost 0 bases and J lost 4; bases outside the gene matches: 3. The CDR3 DNA reads as TGCGCCAGCAGTGAGTCGGGACTAGCGGGAATGTACGAGCAGTACTTC. It encodes CASSESGLAGMYEQYF.

J is TRBJ2-7 and V is TRBV5-6; 11 nucleotides align to TRBD2. The CDR3 is 15 amino acids. Trimming removed 4 bases from V and 0 bases from J; junction bases left unmatched: 3. From germline, CDR1 is SGHDT and CDR2 YYEEEE. This chain's CDR3 is CASSHSGGASYEQYF. The CDR3 DNA reads as TGTGCCAGCAGCCATAGCGGGGGGGCCTCCTACGAGCAGTACTTC.

The chain carries TRBV6-5 and TRBJ1-1; 11 positions agree with TRBD1. Per the germline V gene, CDR1 is MNHEY and CDR2 is SVGAGI. V shed 6 bases and J 4 bases; nucleotides not matched to a gene: 7. The CDR3 contains 15 residues. Here the CDR3 reads CASRRGQGVFTEAFF. The CDR3 DNA reads TGTGCCAGCAGGAGGGGACAGGGGGTTTTCACTGAAGCTTTCTTT.